The T cell receptor beta chain under discussion was sequenced for a study of blood T cell repertoires in COVID-19. TCRdb keeps only in-frame clones here, not all; method: immunoSEQ multiplex PCR. The sample includes about 480,000 clones, 85% to 90% seen only once; the top ten take about 0.91%. Germline V gene sequence: CDR1 SGHNT, CDR2 YYREEE (reference sequence). This CDR3 is 14 amino acids long. J lost 8 bases, V lost 4 bases, and 8 bases had no gene match. The sequenced material came from peripheral blood. The V call is TRBV5-4, the J call TRBJ2-4; 8 positions match TRBD2. The sequence came from a man between 18 and 35 years old with COVID-19, enrolled during active disease. The CDR3: CASSPAGGVDIQYF. The CDR3 region has the DNA TGTGCCAGCAGCCCCGCGGGGGGCGTAGACATTCAGTACTTC.